This paragraph reports one T cell receptor (beta chain). Its cognate antigen is unknown. The sample contains more than one DNA sequence encoding this CDR3. Anyone treated within the previous three months was excluded. TCRdb's copy holds only in-frame clones and misses some; the assay was immunoSEQ multiplex PCR. The sample gives around 70,000 clones, approximately 90% of which show up once; less than 5% is in the top ten. The data belong to a study of resident and recirculating memory T cells in vitiligo. About the study: Genomic DNA was extracted from whole homogenized samples, with no cell sorting. General study points: Sequences differed between biopsy sites and patients, suggesting private specificity. No single dominant TCR clone appeared; lesion clonality varied.

CDR3 length: 15 residues. V was clipped by 8 bases and J by 3 bases; unmatched bases: 3. From germline, CDR1 is ENHRY and CDR2 SYGVKD. This receptor was obtained from a male donor with vitiligo. Sequencing input: blood. The chain has TRBV10-3 and TRBJ2-3; 15 nucleotides agree with TRBD2. The CDR3 coding sequence is TGTGCCATCCGGACTAGCGGGGGGGCAACAGATACGCAGTATTTT. Its translation is CAIRTSGGATDTQYF.